The 15 T cell receptor beta chains below all came from one sample that was sequenced in a study of blood T cell repertoires in COVID-19. Method: immunoSEQ multiplex PCR; TCRdb's copy keeps in-frame clones and lacks some. The sample includes 65,000 to 95,000 clones, around 89% of them seen just once. Sequenced: peripheral blood. The receptor set was obtained from a man between 65 and 80 years old with active or convalescent COVID-19.

This chain joins TRBV19 and TRBJ1-1, with D possibly matching TRBD1 (6 bases). This CDR3 comprises 14 residues. Trimming stripped 2 bases from V and 6 bases from J, with 13 bases between. Germline V gene lookup returns CDR1 LNHDA and CDR2 SQIVND (reference sequence). The CDR3 DNA reads TGTGCCAGTAGTATATTGTCAGGGGATGCTGAAGCTTTCTTT. This sequence encodes CASSILSGDAEAFF.

The chain couples TRBV6-1 to TRBJ1-3, with TRBD1 identical over 7 bases. J lost 7 bases, V lost 3 bases, and 0 bases had no gene match. CDR1 and CDR2 from the germline V gene are MNHNS and SASEGT. The CDR3 has 12 residues. The CDR3 region is CASSDRGNTIYF. CDR3 nucleotide sequence: TGTGCCAGCAGTGACAGGGGGAACACCATATATTTT.

This clone is a singleton in its sample. The chain joins TRBV5-4 to TRBJ2-6; D perhaps matches TRBD1 (6 bases). The germline V gene encodes CDR1 SGHNT and CDR2 YYREEE (reference sequence). V lost 4 bases to trimming and J lost 3 bases, with 14 bases between them. The CDR3 is 16 residues long. The chain's CDR3 is CASSQGSKLGANVLTF. The CDR3 DNA reads TGTGCCAGCAGCCAGGGGTCCAAGCTTGGGGCCAACGTCCTGACTTTC.

V usage is TRBV6-5 and J usage is TRBJ1-2; 8 positions agree with TRBD1. Germline V lookup: CDR1 MNHEY, CDR2 SVGAGI. V was clipped by 0 bases and J by 2 bases; unmatched bases: 2. The CDR3 is made up of 15 amino acids. For the CDR3, the DNA is TGTGCCAGCAGTTACTCGACAGGGGAAAACTATGGCTACACCTTC. Its translation is CASSYSTGENYGYTF.

The gene calls are TRBV7-9 and TRBJ2-1; TRBD2 agrees at 12 bases. The germline CDR1 and CDR2 sequences are SEHNR and FQNEAQ (reference sequence). The CDR3 has 17 amino acids. Trimming took 5 bases from V and 2 from J; bases not matched to a gene: 7. CDR3 residues: CASSPTRTSGAYNEQFF. DNA for the CDR3: TGTGCCAGCAGCCCAACTCGGACTAGCGGGGCCTACAATGAGCAGTTCTTC.

This clone was detected once. The chain couples TRBV19 to TRBJ2-7; 7 positions match TRBD1. Germline CDR1 and CDR2: LNHDA and SQIVND (reference sequence). V lost 4 bases and J lost 6; bases outside the gene matches: 9. The CDR3 has 14 amino acids. The CDR3 DNA follows: TGTGCCAGTAGTACCGGGACAGAAATGAGCGAGCAGTACTTC. Translating gives CASSTGTEMSEQYF.

Note on this clone: Within the sample, other DNA sequences also encode this same CDR3. The V call is TRBV12-3 or TRBV12-4, the J call TRBJ1-1; a possible D gene is TRBD1 (5 bases). The CDR3 runs to 13 residues. The V end was cut by 2 bases, the J end by 1 base, with 5 bases between. Here the CDR3 reads CASSLQGNTEAFF. The CDR3 coding sequence is TGTGCCAGCAGTTTACAGGGGAACACTGAAGCTTTCTTT.

CDR3 bases: TGTGCCAGCAGCATACTACAGGTCGCGAACGCCTACAATGAGCAGTTCTTC. Translation: CASSILQVANAYNEQFF. The chain links TRBV7-9 to TRBJ2-1, with D possibly being TRBD1 (5 bases). Trimming took off 5 bases at V and 2 bases at J, with 19 bases between the two ends. CDR3 length: 17 residues. CDR1 and CDR2 (germline): SEHNR, FQNEAQ (reference sequence).

This chain connects TRBV10-2 to TRBJ1-5; TRBD1 is a possible D gene (6 bases). The V gene's germline CDR1 is WSHSY and CDR2 SAAADI. The V end lost 0 bases, the J end lost 3 bases, and 12 bases lay between the germline ends. The CDR3 has 16 residues. CDR3 DNA sequence: TGCGCCAGCAGTGAGTCCAGGACAGCGTTCAATCAGCCCCAGCATTTT. It yields the protein CASSESRTAFNQPQHF.

The chain is built from TRBV19 and TRBJ2-1, with a weak D call TRBD1 (6 bases). Germline V lookup: CDR1 LNHDA, CDR2 SQIVND (reference sequence). The CDR3 is 18 amino acids. The V gene lost 3 bases and the J gene lost 8 bases, with 26 bases spanning the gap. The CDR3, as DNA: TGTGCCAGTAGTATGGGGTCGAGGGACACCCCCCTCCGGGATGAGCAGTTCTTC. It specifies CASSMGSRDTPLRDEQFF. Using reference TRBV19 and TRBJ2-1 for the parts outside the CDR3, the full variable domain is DGGITQSPKYLFRKEGQNVTLSCEQNLNHDAMYWYRQDPGQGLRLIYYSQIVNDFQKGDIAEGYSVSREKKESFPLTVTSAQKNPTAFYLCASSMGSRDTPLRDEQFFGPGTRLTVL.

This clone was found once. The chain recombines TRBV7-9 with TRBJ2-1; possible D gene TRBD2, 6 bases. Germline values: CDR1 SEHNR, CDR2 FQNEAQ (reference sequence). Trimming took 7 bases from V and 2 from J, leaving 15 bases between them. This CDR3 has 15 amino acids. CDR3 loop: CASIQWRVAYNEQFF. The CDR3 nucleotides read TGTGCCAGCATCCAGTGGAGGGTTGCCTACAATGAGCAGTTCTTC.

The chain combines TRBV3-1 (or the pseudogene TRBV3-2) with TRBJ2-1, with TRBD2 matching over 10 bases. The V segment lost 3 bases and the J segment 9 bases; nucleotides outside the gene matches: 8. Germline loops: CDR1 LGHDT, CDR2 YNNKEL (reference sequence). The length of the CDR3 is 15 residues. This CDR3 reads CASSHGAGGPGEQFF. The DNA of the CDR3 is TGTGCCAGCAGCCACGGAGCGGGGGGGCCTGGTGAGCAGTTCTTC.

The CDR3 is CASTGQGNQETQYF. The CDR3, as DNA: TGTGCCAGCACCGGACAGGGTAACCAAGAGACCCAGTACTTC. This chain connects TRBV5-4 to TRBJ2-5; 8 bases are shared with TRBD1. The germline CDR1 and CDR2 sequences are SGHNT and YYREEE (reference sequence). Germline trimming cut 6 bases from V and 0 bases from J; bases unmatched to any gene: 4. This CDR3 region has 14 residues.

The CDR3 sequence: CASSPSQIQNTGELFF. The CDR3 nucleotides are TGTGCCAGCTCACCATCCCAGATCCAGAACACCGGGGAGCTGTTTTTT. The rearrangement links TRBV18 to TRBJ2-2; no reliable D call. The CDR3 covers 16 residues. CDR1 KGHSH and CDR2 LQKENI come from the germline V gene. V was clipped by 2 bases and J by 1 base, with 11 bases between them. Using reference TRBV18 and TRBJ2-2 for the parts outside the CDR3, the full variable domain is NAGVMQNPRHLVRRRGQEARLRCSPMKGHSHVYWYRQLPEEGLKFMVYLQKENIIDESGMPKERFSAEFPKEGPSILRIQQVVRGDSAAYFCASSPSQIQNTGELFFGEGSRLTVL.

The chain recombines TRBV5-4 with TRBJ2-5; no firm D call. V was cut by 4 bases and J by 5 bases, with 12 bases left in between. Germline CDR1 reads SGHNT; CDR2 reads YYREEE (reference sequence). The CDR3 has 13 residues. This CDR3 is CASSGDPWETQYF. Here the CDR3 DNA reads TGTGCCAGCAGCGGAGATCCCTGGGAGACCCAGTACTTC.